The present T cell receptor beta chain was sequenced within a study of OX40 agonist ivuxolimab in advanced cancers. Produced via immunoSEQ multiplex PCR; TCRdb's table is partial and in-frame only. The table shows roughly 59,000 clones, with about 81% occurring only once. The CDR3 runs to 16 residues. The chain carries TRBV1 and TRBJ1-5. TRBV1 is termed a pseudogene. The receptor was derived from an adult with an advanced solid tumor such as melanoma, head and neck, liver or kidney cancer. Sequencing was performed on CD4+ or CD8+ T cells sorted from blood, taken in a trial of the OX40 agonist ivuxolimab. Here the CDR3 DNA reads TGCACCAGCAGCCAAGATAAGACGGGTAGCAATCAGCCCCAGCATTTT. Encoded protein: CTSSQDKTGSNQPQHF.